What follows are 10 T cell receptor beta chains derived from one specimen sequenced in a study of T cells in Graves' hyperthyroidism and ophthalmopathy (dated by TCRdb to the late 2010s). Library creation used multiplex PCR. The reads were generated on an Illumina HiSeq 2000. The TCR beta CDR3 regions were amplified from the RNA transcripts. For the first round of RT-PCR on the TCR CDR3, the HTBI primer set was used together with the Qiagen OneStep RT-PCR kit. TCRdb itself trimmed the public reads at Q25 with fastp, ran MiXCR and retained productive beta chains. Each entry is one CDR3 protein sequence, shown with its most common DNA and genes. The sample table holds about 150,000 distinct CDR3 sequences, of which around 20% were seen once. Roughly 71% of the sample lies in the top ten. The sequencing sample was made of blood. The receptor set was obtained from a woman between 50 and 59 years old with Graves' hyperthyroidism that later progressed to Graves' ophthalmopathy.

This chain uses TRBV19 with TRBJ2-4; 7 nucleotides line up with TRBD2. The CDR3 has 18 amino acids. The junction had 8 bases not matched to a gene; V was cut back by 0 bases and J by 0 bases. Germline V gene data show CDR1 as LNHDA and CDR2 as SQIVND (reference sequence). The CDR3 sequence: CASSIDLRGRLAKNIQYF. The CDR3 nucleotides are TGTGCCAGTAGTATAGATCTGCGGGGGAGACTAGCCAAAAACATTCAGTACTTC.

The genes are TRBV28 and TRBJ1-1; 7 nucleotides line up with TRBD1. The CDR3 totals 13 residues. J gave up 6 bases and V 4 bases, and 5 bases lay outside the gene matches. Germline assignment: CDR1 MDHEN and CDR2 SYDVKM. CDR3: CASSSQGVAEAFF. The CDR3 DNA follows: TGTGCCAGCAGTTCCCAGGGGGTGGCTGAAGCTTTCTTT.

This chain links TRBV20-1 with TRBJ1-1; a weak D match, TRBD1 (5 bases). Germline CDR1 is DFQATT and CDR2 is SNEGSKA (reference sequence). The CDR3 contains 13 residues. CDR3 residues: CSVWAGLETEAFF. In DNA form, the CDR3 reads TGCAGCGTTTGGGCAGGGCTGGAGACTGAAGCTTTCTTT.

V usage is TRBV6-1 and J usage is TRBJ1-2; tentatively, D is TRBD1 (6 bases). CDR1 is MNHNS and CDR2 is SASEGT in the germline V gene. The ends were cut back, 7 bases at V and 4 bases at J, with 13 bases in the middle. CDR3 length equals 13 residues. The CDR3 is CASMTGTGYGYTF. As DNA, the CDR3 is TGTGCCAGCATGACAGGAACAGGCTATGGCTACACCTTC.

This clonotype was seen ten or more times. The chain couples TRBV20-1 to TRBJ1-5; unclear D gene. The germline V and J ends were trimmed by 0 bases and 3 bases, with 12 bases remaining between them. Germline values: CDR1 DFQATT, CDR2 SNEGSKA (reference sequence). This CDR3 spans 15 amino acids. CDR3 sequence (DNA): TGCAGTGCTAGAGAAGTAAGGAGCTTCAATCAGCCCCAGCATTTT. Translated: CSAREVRSFNQPQHF.

This chain joins TRBV28 and TRBJ2-7; D is tentatively TRBD1 or TRBD2 (5 bases each). This CDR3 is built from 14 residues. Trimming left V 2 bases short and J 3 bases short, with 11 bases between. Germline CDR1 MDHEN, CDR2 SYDVKM. The CDR3 coding sequence is TGTGCCAGCAGTTTAAGGCCTGGGGGCTACGAGCAGTACTTC. This encodes CASSLRPGGYEQYF.

At least ten counts were recorded for this clonotype. CDR3 coding DNA: TGTGCCAGCAGTGGACAGGGAGGGGGAAGTGAAAAACTGTTTTTT. Translation: CASSGQGGGSEKLFF. The rearrangement uses TRBV28 and TRBJ1-4; 8 nucleotides agree with TRBD1. CDR3 size: 15 residues. J gave up 7 bases and V 5 bases, and 9 bases lay outside the gene matches. Germline V gene data show CDR1 as MDHEN and CDR2 as SYDVKM.

There are many counts of this clonotype. The V and J genes are TRBV28 and TRBJ2-2; tentative D call: TRBD1 (6 bases). There are 14 residues in the CDR3. Germline V CDR1 and CDR2: MDHEN, SYDVKM. V shed 4 bases and J shed 4 bases, with 10 bases lying between them. CDR3 amino acids: CASSSGVFTGELFF. The CDR3 nucleotides read TGTGCCAGCAGTTCAGGGGTGTTCACCGGGGAGCTGTTTTTT.

This clonotype has at least ten counts. This sequence joins TRBV5-5 and TRBJ1-5; unclear D gene. The V and J ends lost 7 bases and 6 bases respectively, with 17 bases between them. This CDR3 has 14 amino acids. Germline V gene data show CDR1 as SGHKS and CDR2 as YYEKEE (reference sequence). The DNA for the CDR3 is TGTGCCAGCGGAGAACCAGGATCCCCTCAGCCCCAGCATTTT. Translation: CASGEPGSPQPQHF.

This clonotype was seen a few times. J is TRBJ1-5 and V is TRBV20-1, with TRBD1 matching 7 bases. Germline V gene lookup returns CDR1 DFQATT and CDR2 SNEGSKA (reference sequence). The CDR3 is 17 amino acids. V lost 1 base to trimming and J lost 2 bases; unmatched junction nucleotides: 11. The CDR3 protein is CSARGFDRAQGNQPQHF. CDR3 nucleotide sequence: TGCAGTGCTAGAGGATTCGACAGGGCACAAGGCAATCAGCCCCAGCATTTT.